A selection of T cell receptor beta chains follows, all from one sample in a study of blood T cell repertoires in COVID-19. Method: immunoSEQ multiplex PCR; TCRdb's copy keeps in-frame clones and lacks some. This repertoire shows tens of thousands of clones, around 67% found once; its top ten account for under 30%. The sequencing input was peripheral blood. These receptor sequences come from a woman aged 60-75 years in a cohort sampled during active or convalescent COVID-19. Both conserved end residues are part of each CDR3. A D gene is named only where the DNA matches it firmly. Only some rows state a clone size, as once, few, many or a class for expanded clones.

V,length,D,size,J,DNA,CDR3
TRBV9,13,.,.,TRBJ1-2,TGTGCCAGCAGCGCCGGGACAAACTATGGCTACACCTTC,CASSAGTNYGYTF
TRBV5-1,14,.,.,TRBJ2-3,TGCGCCAGCAGCTTGGCCCAGGGCACAGATACGCAGTATTTT,CASSLAQGTDTQYF
TRBV5-4,14,.,.,TRBJ2-5,TGTGCCAGCAGCACGGGGACAAGAAGAGAGACCCAGTACTTC,CASSTGTRRETQYF
TRBV3-1/TRBV3-2,12,.,few,TRBJ2-1,TGTGCCAGCAGCCAAACAGGGCTCGCGCAGTTCTTC,CASSQTGLAQFF
TRBV14,14,.,.,TRBJ1-2,TGTGCCAGCAGCCAAGACAGGTCTAACTATGGCTACACCTTC,CASSQDRSNYGYTF
TRBV5-1,16,TRBD1,.,TRBJ2-3,TGCGCCAGCAGCTTGGCCGAATACCAGGGGGCAGATACGCAGTATTTT,CASSLAEYQGADTQYF
TRBV27,16,TRBD2,.,TRBJ2-5,TGTGCCAGCAGTTCACCGGGACTAGCGGGGCGGGTGACCCAGTACTTC,CASSSPGLAGRVTQYF
TRBV7-9,17,TRBD2,.,TRBJ2-3,TGTGCCAGCAGCCCACACCCGGGACTAGCGGGAGTTGATACGCAGTATTTT,CASSPHPGLAGVDTQYF
TRBV29-1,11,.,.,TRBJ1-2,TGCAGCACAACAGTAGGGGATGGCTACACCTTC,CSTTVGDGYTF
TRBV2,15,.,.,TRBJ1-1,TGTGCCAGCAGCGAATTGATGGGGGCAGGCACTGAAGCTTTCTTT,CASSELMGAGTEAFF